This record concerns one TCR beta chain sequence. Its target is unknown. This record belongs to a study of response to subunit inactivated influenza vaccine. Findings and caveats of the study: With each seasonal influenza vaccination, the authors suggested, few new T cells are recruited.

MiXCR, applied by TCRdb to the RT-PCR reads, yields one record per CDR3 protein. Of about 500,000 distinct CDR3 sequences detected, around 13% appear once; the ten largest clones hold about an eighth. The source is a man aged 50 to 60 who received an inactivated influenza vaccine. The sequencing here drew on PBMCs from blood, taken about 40 days after vaccination.

The chain's CDR3 is CASSFDGVSYEQYF. The CDR3 coding sequence is TGTGCCAGCAGCTTCGATGGCGTATCCTACGAGCAGTACTTC. The gene calls are TRBV11-2 and TRBJ2-7; no clear D gene. V was cut by 3 bases and J by 1 base, with 10 bases left in between. Germline-derived CDR1 and CDR2 are SGHAT and FQNNGV. The CDR3 has 14 residues. Supplemented by reference TRBV11-2 and TRBJ2-7, the full variable domain reads EAGVAQSPRYKIIEKRQSVAFWCNPISGHATLYWYQQILGQGPKLLIQFQNNGVVDDSQLPKDRFSAERLKGVDSTLKIQPAKLEDSAVYLCASSFDGVSYEQYFGPGTRLTVT.